This TCR beta chain came from a study of T cell responses to AZD1222 COVID-19 vaccine. Findings of the study overall: Repertoires were collected only later (after the peak T cell response had occurred).

On this clone itself: What it binds is unknown.

This CDR3 comprises 13 residues. From germline, CDR1 is SGDLS and CDR2 YYNGEE. With 3 bases removed from V and 6 bases from J, the gap between germline ends came to 10 bases. Produced via immunoSEQ multiplex PCR; TCRdb's table is partial and in-frame only. The profile shows fewer than 150,000 clones, roughly 88% of them singletons. This clonotype was sampled from an adult in good health. Sequences were derived from peripheral blood, sampled on day 0 of AZD1222 vaccination. V usage is TRBV9 and J usage is TRBJ1-5, with D tentatively TRBD1 (5 bases). The CDR3 reads CASSEGGTQPQHF. Written as DNA, the CDR3 is TGTGCCAGCAGCGAGGGAGGGACTCAGCCCCAGCATTTT.